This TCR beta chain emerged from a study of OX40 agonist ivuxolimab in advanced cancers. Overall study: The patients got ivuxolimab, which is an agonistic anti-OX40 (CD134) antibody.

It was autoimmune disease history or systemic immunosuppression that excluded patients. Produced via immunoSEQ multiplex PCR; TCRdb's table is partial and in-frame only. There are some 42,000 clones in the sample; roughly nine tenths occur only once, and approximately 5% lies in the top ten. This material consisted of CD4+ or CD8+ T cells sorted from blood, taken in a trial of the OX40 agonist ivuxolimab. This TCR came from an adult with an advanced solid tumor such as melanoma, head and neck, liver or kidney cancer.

CDR3 protein: CASSIRDRTEAFF. The CDR3 nucleotides are TGTGCCAGCAGCATAAGGGACAGGACCGAAGCTTTCTTT. The chain uses TRBV13 and TRBJ1-1; 8 positions match TRBD1. The CDR3 covers 13 residues. CDR1 is PRHDT and CDR2 is FYEKMQ in the germline V gene (reference sequence). V lost 5 bases to trimming and J lost 8 bases; unmatched junction nucleotides: 7.